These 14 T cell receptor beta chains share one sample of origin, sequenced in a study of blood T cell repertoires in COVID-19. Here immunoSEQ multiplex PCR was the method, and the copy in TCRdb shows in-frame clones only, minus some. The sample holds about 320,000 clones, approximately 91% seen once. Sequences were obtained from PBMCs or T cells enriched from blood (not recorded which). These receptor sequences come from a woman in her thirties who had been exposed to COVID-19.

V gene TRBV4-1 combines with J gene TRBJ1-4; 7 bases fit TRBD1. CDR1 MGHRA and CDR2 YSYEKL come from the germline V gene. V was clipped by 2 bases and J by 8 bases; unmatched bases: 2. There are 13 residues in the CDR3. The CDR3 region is CASSQPGQEKLFF. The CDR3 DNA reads TGCGCCAGCAGCCAACCGGGACAGGAAAAACTGTTTTTT.

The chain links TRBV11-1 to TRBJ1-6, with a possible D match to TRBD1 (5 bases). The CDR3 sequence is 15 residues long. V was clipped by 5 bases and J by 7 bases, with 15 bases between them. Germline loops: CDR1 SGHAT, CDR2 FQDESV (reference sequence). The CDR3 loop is CASSRIGGKNSPLHF. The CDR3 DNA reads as TGTGCCAGCAGCCGTATCGGGGGAAAAAATTCACCCCTCCACTTT.

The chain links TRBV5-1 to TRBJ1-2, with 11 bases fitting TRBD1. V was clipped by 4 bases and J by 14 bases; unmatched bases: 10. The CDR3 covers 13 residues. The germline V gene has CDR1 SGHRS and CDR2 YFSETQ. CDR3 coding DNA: TGCGCCAGCAGCACCCGGGACAGGGGGGGTCAAACCTTC. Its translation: CASSTRDRGGQTF.

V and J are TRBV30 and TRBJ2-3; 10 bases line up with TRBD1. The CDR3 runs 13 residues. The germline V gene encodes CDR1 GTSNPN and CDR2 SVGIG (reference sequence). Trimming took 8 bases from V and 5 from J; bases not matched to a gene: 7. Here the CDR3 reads CAGQGGSVDTQYF. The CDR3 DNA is TGTGCCGGACAGGGGGGGTCCGTAGATACGCAGTATTTT.

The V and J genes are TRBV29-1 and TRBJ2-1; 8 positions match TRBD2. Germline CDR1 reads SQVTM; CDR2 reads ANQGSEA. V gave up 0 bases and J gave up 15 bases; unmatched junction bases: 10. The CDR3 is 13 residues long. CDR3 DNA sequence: TGCAGCGTTGAAGATGGACGGGGGGGCCCGACGTTCTTC. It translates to CSVEDGRGGPTFF.

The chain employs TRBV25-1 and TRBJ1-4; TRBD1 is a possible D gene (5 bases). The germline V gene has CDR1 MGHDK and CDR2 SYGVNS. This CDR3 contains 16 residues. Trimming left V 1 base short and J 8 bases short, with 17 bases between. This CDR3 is CASSEFGRGTREKLFF. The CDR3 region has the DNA TGTGCCAGCAGTGAATTTGGGCGCGGGACCCGGGAAAAACTGTTTTTT.

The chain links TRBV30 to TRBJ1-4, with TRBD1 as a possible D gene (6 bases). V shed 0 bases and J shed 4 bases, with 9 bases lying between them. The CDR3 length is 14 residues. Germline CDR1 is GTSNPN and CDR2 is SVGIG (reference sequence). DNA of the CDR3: TGTGCCTGGAGTGTAGGGGGTAATAATGAAAAACTGTTTTTT. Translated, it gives CAWSVGGNNEKLFF.

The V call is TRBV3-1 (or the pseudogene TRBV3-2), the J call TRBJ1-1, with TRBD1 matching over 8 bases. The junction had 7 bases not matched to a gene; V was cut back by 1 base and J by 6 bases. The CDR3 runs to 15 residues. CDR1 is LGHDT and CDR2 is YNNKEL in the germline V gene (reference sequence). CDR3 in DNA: TGTGCCAGCAGCCAAGCAGGGGGCGCGGGCGCTGAAGCTTTCTTT. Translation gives CASSQAGGAGAEAFF.

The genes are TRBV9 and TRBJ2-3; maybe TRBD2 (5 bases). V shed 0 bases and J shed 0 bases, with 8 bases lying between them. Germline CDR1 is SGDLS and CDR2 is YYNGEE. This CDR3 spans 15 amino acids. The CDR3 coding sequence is TGTGCCAGCAGCGTAGTGCAGCGGAGCACAGATACGCAGTATTTT. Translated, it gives CASSVVQRSTDTQYF.

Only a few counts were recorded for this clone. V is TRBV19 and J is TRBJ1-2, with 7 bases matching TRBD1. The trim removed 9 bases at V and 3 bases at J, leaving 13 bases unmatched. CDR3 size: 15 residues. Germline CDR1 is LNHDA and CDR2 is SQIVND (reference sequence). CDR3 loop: CASGDRFPSDYGYTF. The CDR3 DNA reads TGTGCCAGCGGGGACAGATTCCCGAGTGACTATGGCTACACCTTC.

The CDR3 DNA is TGTGCCTGGAGCGCTAGTACGAACAGGGGGGAAGGCTACACCTTC. It codes for CAWSASTNRGEGYTF. This sequence joins TRBV30 and TRBJ1-2, with 8 nucleotides matching TRBD1. CDR3 length: 15 residues. Germline CDR1 GTSNPN, CDR2 SVGIG (reference sequence). V trimming: 3 bases; J trimming: 8 bases; junction bases outside the gene matches: 14.

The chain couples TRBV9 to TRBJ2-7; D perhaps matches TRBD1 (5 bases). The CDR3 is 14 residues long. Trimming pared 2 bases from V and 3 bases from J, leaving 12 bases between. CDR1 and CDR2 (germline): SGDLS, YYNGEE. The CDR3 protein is CASSVTGSGYEQYF. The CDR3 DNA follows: TGTGCCAGCAGCGTTACAGGCTCGGGCTACGAGCAGTACTTC.

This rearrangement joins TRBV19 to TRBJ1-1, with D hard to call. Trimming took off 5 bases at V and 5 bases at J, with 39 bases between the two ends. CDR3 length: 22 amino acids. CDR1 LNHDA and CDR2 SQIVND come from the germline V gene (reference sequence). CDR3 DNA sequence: TGTGCCAGTAGTCTCCGGCTAGGACCCTTGGTCCGGATCGGGGTAACGGGAACTGAAGCTTTCTTT. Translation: CASSLRLGPLVRIGVTGTEAFF.

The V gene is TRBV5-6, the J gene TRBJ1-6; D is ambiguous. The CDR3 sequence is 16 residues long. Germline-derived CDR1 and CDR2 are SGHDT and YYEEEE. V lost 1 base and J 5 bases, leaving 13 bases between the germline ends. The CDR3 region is CASSLSFVGNNSPLHF. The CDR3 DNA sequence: TGTGCCAGCAGCTTGTCATTCGTCGGGAATAATTCACCCCTCCACTTT.